This T cell receptor beta chain was sequenced during a study of neurological immune-mediated disorders. It was by 5'RACE with 10-nucleotide random UMIs that the cDNA was made. The yield of each sequencing run was over 190 million TCR-beta sequences from 15-18 subjects. TCRdb re-called the 5' RACE reads through MiXCR, storing one row per CDR3 protein. The data hold about 38,000 distinct CDR3 sequences, with 4% to 5.5% observed a single time. This clonotype was recorded many times. The sorted libraries involved the use of around 1 million CD4+ or CD8+ T cells. The ends were cut back, 0 bases at V and 6 bases at J, with 4 bases in the middle. The CDR3 has 11 amino acids. Looked up from germline, CDR1 is SGHRS and CDR2 is YFSETQ.

The sample comprised CD4+ T cells from blood. The clonotype originates from a man aged 18 to 35 in good health. The chain recombines TRBV5-1 with TRBJ2-7; no reliable D call. The CDR3 reads CASSLDSEQYF. In DNA form, the CDR3 reads TGCGCCAGCAGCTTGGACAGCGAGCAGTACTTC.